This TCR beta chain was observed in a study of shared clonotypes between healthy human individuals. Generated by immunoSEQ multiplex PCR, the TCRdb table keeps only in-frame clones and is missing some. The table shows roughly 1.5 million clones, with 95% to 99% occurring only once. There are 15 residues in the CDR3. With 6 bases clipped from V and 4 bases from J, the junction kept 8 bases outside the gene matches. From germline, CDR1 is MGHDK and CDR2 SYGVNS. The donors were adults (healthy and HIV-negative) with no recent acute infections or vaccinations. This TCR came from a man aged 30 to 39 in good health. Material for sequencing was naive CD4+ T cells sorted from blood. Subset of the sample: CD45RA+ positively selected. The chain links TRBV25-1 to TRBJ2-3; TRBD2 matches 9 bases. CDR3 sequence reads: CASRSLAGQADTQYF. Here the CDR3 DNA reads TGTGCCAGCAGATCTCTAGCGGGACAAGCAGATACGCAGTATTTT. Variable domain in full (rest from reference TRBV25-1 and TRBJ2-3): EADIYQTPRYLVIGTGKKITLECSQTMGHDKMYWYQQDPGMELHLIHYSYGVNSTEKGDLSSESTVSRIRTEHFPLTLESARPSHTSQYLCASRSLAGQADTQYFGPGTRLTVL.